The 18 T cell receptor beta chains presented below share a single source sample, sequenced in a study of cytomegalovirus exposure and HLA in healthy donors. Generated by immunoSEQ multiplex PCR, the TCRdb table keeps only in-frame clones and is missing some. The sample includes 150,000 to 200,000 clones, 85% of them seen just once. The sample taken for sequencing was PBMCs. All receptors derive from a man aged 25 to 40 in good health and CMV-seropositive.

The genes are TRBV7-7 and TRBJ2-5, with TRBD2 matching over 7 bases. The CDR3 has 13 amino acids. The germline V gene encodes CDR1 SSHAT and CDR2 FNYEAQ (reference sequence). The CDR3 nucleotides are TGTGCTAGCGGACGGGGGGATTGGGAGACCCAGTACTTC. Protein product: CASGRGDWETQYF.

The V gene is TRBV18, the J gene TRBJ1-2; D possibly corresponds to TRBD1 (5 bases). Trimming stripped 4 bases from V and 4 bases from J, with 7 bases between. The CDR3 is 12 residues long. Germline V gives CDR1 KGHSH, CDR2 LQKENI. The CDR3 is CASSLGGYGYTF. CDR3 nucleotides: TGTGCCAGCTCACTCGGGGGCTATGGCTACACCTTC.

The rearrangement links TRBV5-1 to TRBJ1-3; D unresolved. Trimming removed 4 bases from V and 0 bases from J, with 14 bases in between. The CDR3 spans 16 residues. Germline V gene data show CDR1 as SGHRS and CDR2 as YFSETQ. CDR3 sequence reads: CASSLQPGSSGNTIYF. The CDR3 region has the DNA TGCGCCAGCAGCCTACAGCCTGGGTCCTCTGGAAACACCATATATTTT.

The V call is TRBV7-2, the J call TRBJ1-2, with D tentatively TRBD1 (6 bases). The germline V and J ends were trimmed by 3 bases and 4 bases, with 12 bases remaining between them. CDR1 is SGHTA and CDR2 is FQGNSA in the germline V gene. The CDR3 consists of 14 residues. CDR3 coding DNA: TGTGCCAGCAGCTTCGACAGGTTTTTCTATGGCTACACCTTC. Encoded protein: CASSFDRFFYGYTF.

This clone was counted once. The chain uses TRBV7-6 and TRBJ1-2; weak D call: TRBD1 (6 bases). CDR1 SGHVS and CDR2 FNYEAQ come from the germline V gene. V was shortened by 1 base and J by 0 bases, with 9 bases between the two germline ends. This CDR3 spans 15 amino acids. In DNA, the CDR3 is TGTGCCAGCAGCTTAGGAACAGGGTCTAACTATGGCTACACCTTC. This codes for CASSLGTGSNYGYTF.

The genes are TRBV5-1 and TRBJ1-2; 8 bases map to TRBD1. J gave up 6 bases and V 0 bases, and 4 bases lay outside the gene matches. This CDR3 is 14 amino acids long. The germline gives CDR1 SGHRS, CDR2 YFSETQ. The CDR3 spells CASSLDRGNDGYTF. CDR3 nucleotides: TGCGCCAGCAGCTTGGACAGGGGGAACGATGGCTACACCTTC.

The V call is TRBV5-1, the J call TRBJ1-2, with D perhaps matching TRBD1 (5 bases). The germline gives CDR1 SGHRS, CDR2 YFSETQ. The CDR3 has 15 amino acids. V shed 2 bases and J shed 2 bases, with 13 bases lying between them. CDR3 bases: TGCGCCAGCAGCTTCCTAGGGGCCGAAAACTATGGCTACACCTTC. As protein: CASSFLGAENYGYTF.

The chain has TRBV9 and TRBJ2-1; D gene ambiguous. CDR1 is SGDLS, CDR2 YYNGEE, per germline. V lost 2 bases to trimming and J lost 5 bases, with 11 bases between them. CDR3 length equals 14 residues. The CDR3 DNA reads as TGTGCCAGCAGCGTCAGGAACAATCACAATGAGCAGTTCTTC. The encoded protein is CASSVRNNHNEQFF.

V usage is TRBV5-1 and J usage is TRBJ1-6, with a possible D match to TRBD1 (6 bases). V gave up 3 bases and J gave up 2 bases, with 9 bases separating them. CDR3 length equals 15 residues. Germline V gene data show CDR1 as SGHRS and CDR2 as YFSETQ. CDR3 nucleotide sequence: TGCGCCAGCAGCTCAACAGGGACCTATAATTCACCCCTCCACTTT. It yields the protein CASSSTGTYNSPLHF.

This clone was seen once. This sequence joins TRBV7-9 and TRBJ2-7; tentatively, D is TRBD2 (5 bases). V lost 3 bases to trimming and J lost 5 bases, with 8 bases between them. The CDR3 consists of 12 residues. Germline V CDR1 and CDR2: SEHNR, FQNEAQ (reference sequence). The CDR3 DNA sequence: TGTGCCAGCAGCTTGACTAACCACGAGCAGTACTTC. As protein: CASSLTNHEQYF.

V and J are TRBV9 and TRBJ2-2; D is ambiguous. CDR1 and CDR2 from the germline V gene are SGDLS and YYNGEE. Trimming stripped 3 bases from V and 6 bases from J, with 9 bases between. The CDR3 extends over 13 amino acids. CDR3 loop: CASSARGSGELFF. CDR3 DNA sequence: TGTGCCAGCAGCGCCAGAGGATCCGGGGAGCTGTTTTTT.

The chain links TRBV4-2 to TRBJ1-4; D is unresolved. Germline V gives CDR1 LGHNA, CDR2 YNFKEQ. V lost 6 bases and J 0 bases, leaving 11 bases between the germline ends. The length of the CDR3 is 15 residues. The CDR3 region is CASSGLGATNEKLFF. CDR3 in DNA: TGTGCCAGCAGTGGACTGGGAGCAACTAATGAAAAACTGTTTTTT.

This clone was seen more than once but under ten times. The V and J genes are TRBV7-2 and TRBJ1-6; 9 bases line up with TRBD1. The J segment lost 5 bases and the V segment lost 5 bases, leaving 16 bases of the junction unmatched. The CDR3 runs 19 residues. CDR1 and CDR2 from the germline V gene are SGHTA and FQGNSA. The CDR3 reads CASSPSGTGLPTHNSPLHF. As DNA, the CDR3 is TGTGCCAGCAGCCCCTCCGGGACAGGGTTACCGACACATAATTCACCCCTCCACTTT.

The chain recombines TRBV7-3 with TRBJ1-2, with D unresolved. Trimming shortened V by 6 bases and J by 2 bases, and 22 bases separated the two germline ends. Germline V lookup: CDR1 SGHTA, CDR2 FQGTGA. CDR3 length: 17 amino acids. The CDR3 region has the DNA TGTGCCAGCAGGTCTTTTTGGACTCTACGGGGAAACTATGGCTACACCTTC. Translation: CASRSFWTLRGNYGYTF.

The chain joins TRBV5-4 to TRBJ1-5, with TRBD1 matching 7 bases. Germline V CDR1 and CDR2: SGHNT, YYREEE (reference sequence). J lost 7 bases, V lost 4 bases, and 11 bases had no gene match. The CDR3 consists of 15 residues. CDR3 DNA sequence: TGTGCCAGCAGCCGAGGCGAGGGGGCAAACCAGCCCCAGCATTTT. It codes for CASSRGEGANQPQHF.

The CDR3 region is CASSRPAGSNGYTF. DNA of the CDR3: TGTGCCAGCAGCCGCCCGGCAGGTTCAAATGGCTACACCTTC. The chain recombines TRBV7-8 with TRBJ1-2; no reliable D call. Germline lookup yields CDR1 SGHVS and CDR2 FQNEAQ. Trimming left V 5 bases short and J 6 bases short, with 16 bases between. The CDR3 sequence is 14 residues long. The whole variable domain, remainder taken from reference TRBV7-8 and TRBJ1-2, is GAGVSQSPRYKVAKRGQDVALRCDPISGHVSLFWYQQALGQGPEFLTYFQNEAQLDKSGLPSDRFFAERPEGSVSTLKIQRTQQEDSAVYLCASSRPAGSNGYTFGSGTRLTVV.

The chain employs TRBV5-4 and TRBJ1-2, with 7 positions matching TRBD1. This CDR3 contains 14 residues. The germline CDR1 and CDR2 sequences are SGHNT and YYREEE (reference sequence). The ends lost 0 bases at V and 4 bases at J; junction bases unmatched: 3. This chain's CDR3 is CASSLDRGTYGYTF. The CDR3 region has the DNA TGTGCCAGCAGCTTGGACAGGGGAACCTATGGCTACACCTTC.

The V and J genes are TRBV2 and TRBJ2-3; D call uncertain. There are 15 residues in the CDR3. Germline values: CDR1 SNHLY, CDR2 FYNNEI. V was shortened by 8 bases and J by 3 bases, with 18 bases between the two germline ends. DNA for the CDR3: TGTGCCAGCCTCCGAGGAGACTCAACTACAGATACGCAGTATTTT. Protein sequence: CASLRGDSTTDTQYF.